The present TCR beta chain was sequenced within a study of blood T cell repertoires in COVID-19. Original handling: How many nucleated cells were present was estimated from reference gene primer amplification. Sequencing was performed with immunoSEQ multiplex PCR; in TCRdb, only in-frame clones are kept and a portion is missing. V and J calls and clone size are given by that table; D and trimming were obtained from the DNA. The sample records 250,000 to 350,000 clones, about 91% being singletons. Germline V lookup: CDR1 MNHEY, CDR2 SMNVEV (reference sequence). V lost 4 bases, J lost 7 bases, and 11 bases stayed unmatched. This CDR3 region has 15 residues.

The chain couples TRBV27 to TRBJ2-3; 7 bases are a match to TRBD2. The TCR comes from a woman aged 60 to 75 with acute or convalescent COVID-19. Material for sequencing was peripheral blood. The CDR3 DNA reads TGTGCCAGCAGTTCTAGCGGACTGACCCACTATACGCAGTATTTT. This codes for CASSSSGLTHYTQYF.